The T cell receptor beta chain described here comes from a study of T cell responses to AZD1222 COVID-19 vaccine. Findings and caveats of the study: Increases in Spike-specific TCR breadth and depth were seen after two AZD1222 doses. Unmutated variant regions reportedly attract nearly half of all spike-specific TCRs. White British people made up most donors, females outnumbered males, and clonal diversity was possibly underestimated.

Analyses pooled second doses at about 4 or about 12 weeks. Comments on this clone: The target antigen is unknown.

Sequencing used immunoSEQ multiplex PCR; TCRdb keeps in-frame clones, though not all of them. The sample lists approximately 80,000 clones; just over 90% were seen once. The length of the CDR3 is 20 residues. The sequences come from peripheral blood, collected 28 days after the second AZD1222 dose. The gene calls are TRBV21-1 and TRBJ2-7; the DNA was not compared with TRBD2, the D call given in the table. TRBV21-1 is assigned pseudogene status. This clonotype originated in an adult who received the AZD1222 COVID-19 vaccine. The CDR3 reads CASTKSVLRPGLASGYEQYF. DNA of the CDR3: TGTGCCAGCACCAAGTCCGTGCTTAGACCGGGACTAGCTAGCGGCTACGAGCAGTACTTC.